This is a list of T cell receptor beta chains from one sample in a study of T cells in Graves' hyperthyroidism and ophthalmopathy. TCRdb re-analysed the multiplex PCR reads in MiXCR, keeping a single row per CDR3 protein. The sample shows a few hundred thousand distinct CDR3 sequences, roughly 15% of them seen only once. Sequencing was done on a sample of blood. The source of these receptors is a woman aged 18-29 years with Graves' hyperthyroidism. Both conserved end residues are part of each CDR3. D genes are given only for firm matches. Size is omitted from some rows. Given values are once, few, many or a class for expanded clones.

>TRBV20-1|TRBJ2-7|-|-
CSARKNRGYEQYF
TGCAGTGCTCGTAAAAACAGAGGCTACGAGCAGTACTTC
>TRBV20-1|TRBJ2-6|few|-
CSASWSGHSGANVLTF
TGCAGTGCTAGTTGGTCCGGCCACTCTGGGGCCAACGTCCTGACTTTC
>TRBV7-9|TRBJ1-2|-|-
CASRGYGYTF
TGTGCCAGCAGGGGTTATGGCTACACCTTC
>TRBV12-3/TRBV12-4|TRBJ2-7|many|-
CASSPVRVGEQYF
TGTGCCAGCAGTCCCGTGAGGGTAGGCGAGCAGTACTTC
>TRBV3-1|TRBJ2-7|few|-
CASSQASEQYF
TGTGCCAGCAGCCAGGCATCCGAGCAGTACTTC
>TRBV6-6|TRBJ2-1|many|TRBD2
CASSYPLASGRANEQFF
TGTGCCAGCAGTTACCCGTTGGCTAGCGGGAGAGCTAATGAGCAGTTCTTC
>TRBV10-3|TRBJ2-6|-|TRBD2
CAISEAGVGANVLTF
TGTGCCATCAGTGAGGCGGGAGTTGGGGCCAACGTCCTGACTTTC
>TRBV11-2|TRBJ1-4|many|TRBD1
CASSPTRTGPGEKLFF
TGTGCCAGCAGCCCAACCAGGACAGGGCCAGGTGAAAAACTGTTTTTT
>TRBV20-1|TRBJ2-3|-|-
CSAKGRTDTQYF
TGCAGTGCTAAGGGCCGCACAGATACGCAGTATTTT
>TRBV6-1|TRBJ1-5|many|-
CASSDGNQPQHF
TGTGCCAGCAGTGACGGCAATCAGCCCCAGCATTTT
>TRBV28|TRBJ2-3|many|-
CASRVRDTQYF
TGTGCCAGCAGAGTACGGGATACGCAGTATTTT
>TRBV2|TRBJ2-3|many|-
CASMQEGYRFSTDTQYF
TGTGCCAGCATGCAGGAGGGGTACCGTTTTAGCACAGATACGCAGTATTTT
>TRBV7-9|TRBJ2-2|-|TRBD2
CASSLGLAGVVTGELFF
TGTGCCAGCAGCTTAGGACTAGCGGGAGTGGTCACCGGGGAGCTGTTTTTT
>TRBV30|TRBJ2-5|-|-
CAWSGGAHQETQYF
TGTGCCTGGAGTGGGGGCGCTCATCAAGAGACCCAGTACTTC
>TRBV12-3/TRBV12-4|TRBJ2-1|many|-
CASSPTRSEQFF
TGTGCCAGCAGCCCTACCCGGAGTGAGCAGTTCTTC
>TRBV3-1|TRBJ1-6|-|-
CASSHTSGGNSPLHF
TGTGCCAGCAGCCACACTTCCGGCGGGAATTCACCCCTCCACTTT
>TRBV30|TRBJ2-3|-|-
CARLVGGASTDTQYF
TGTGCCCGGCTGGTCGGGGGAGCGAGCACAGATACGCAGTATTTT
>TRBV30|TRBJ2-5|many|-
CAWSVRVETQYF
TGTGCCTGGAGTGTGCGGGTTGAGACCCAGTACTTC
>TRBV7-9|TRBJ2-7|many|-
CASSLNVGSSYEQYF
TGTGCCAGCAGCTTGAACGTCGGGTCATCCTACGAGCAGTACTTC
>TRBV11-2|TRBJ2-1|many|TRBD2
CASSPGAGGPSDEQFF
TGTGCCAGCAGCCCAGGGGCGGGAGGGCCCTCCGATGAGCAGTTCTTC
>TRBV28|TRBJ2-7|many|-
CASSFWESEQYF
TGTGCCAGCAGTTTCTGGGAGTCCGAGCAGTACTTC
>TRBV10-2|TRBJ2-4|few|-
CASTWGMGPGEENIQYF
TGCGCCAGCACTTGGGGAATGGGTCCGGGAGAAGAAAACATTCAGTACTTC
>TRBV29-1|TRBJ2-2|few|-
CSVSDSEAGELFF
TGCAGCGTCTCTGATTCGGAGGCCGGGGAGCTGTTTTTT